This is a list of T cell receptor beta chains from one sample in a study of Ad26.COV2.S vaccination and SARS-CoV-2 variants. Data came from immunoSEQ multiplex PCR; TCRdb stores just in-frame clones and leaves some out. The table lists a few hundred thousand clones, 83% of them singletons. The sequenced sample was peripheral blood, obtained in a trial of Ad26.COV2.S vaccine versus placebo. The receptors come from a person between 18 and 60 years old who received the Ad26.COV2.S COVID-19 vaccine or a placebo. Each CDR3 is given with its conserved first and last residue. A D gene is named only where the DNA matches it firmly. The size field is filled for only some rows; it gives once, few, many or a size class.

TRBV10-2,NA,TRBJ2-2,NA,TGCGCCAGCGACAACACCGGGGAGCTGTTTTTT,CASDNTGELFF
TRBV27,NA,TRBJ2-2,NA,TGTGCCAGCAGTTTGGGCAGGGGTGGGGAGCTGTTTTTT,CASSLGRGGELFF
TRBV24-1,NA,TRBJ1-5,NA,TGTGCCACCAGTGAAAGCAATCAGCCCCAGCATTTT,CATSESNQPQHF
TRBV4-3,NA,TRBJ2-1,NA,TGCGCCAGCAGCAAACAACCGGGCCCCCCAGCGAATGAGCAGTTCTTC,CASSKQPGPPANEQFF
TRBV2,NA,TRBJ2-7,few,TGTGCCAGCAGTGCCCAGAGTTACGAGCAGTACTTC,CASSAQSYEQYF
TRBV7-2,TRBD2,TRBJ2-7,NA,TGTGCCAGCAGCTTAGTTTTCGGTAGCGGGGGGACCTACGAGCAGTACTTC,CASSLVFGSGGTYEQYF
TRBV5-4,TRBD2,TRBJ2-1,NA,TGTGCCAGCAGCTTGACTAGCGGGTCCTACAATGAGCAGTTCTTC,CASSLTSGSYNEQFF
TRBV27,NA,TRBJ1-3,few,TGTGCCAGCAGTTTATCCAGTTCTGGAAACACCATATATTTT,CASSLSSSGNTIYF
TRBV7-9,TRBD1,TRBJ1-2,NA,TGTGCCAGCAGCTTTTGGGACAGACCTAACTATGGCTACACCTTC,CASSFWDRPNYGYTF
TRBV9,NA,TRBJ2-2,NA,TGTGCCAGCAGCGCACCGAACACCGGGGAGCTGTTTTTT,CASSAPNTGELFF
TRBV30,NA,TRBJ1-3,NA,TGTGCCTGGAGGTTAGGGCCTGGAAACACCATATATTTT,CAWRLGPGNTIYF
TRBV5-4,TRBD2,TRBJ2-3,NA,TGTGCCAGCAGCTTGACGGGCGGGGGGATGTATACGCAGTATTTT,CASSLTGGGMYTQYF
TRBV19,NA,TRBJ1-1,few,TGTGCCAGTAGTAACGGGGCCACTGAAGCTTTCTTT,CASSNGATEAFF
TRBV5-4,TRBD2,TRBJ2-5,NA,TGTGCCAGCAACCCCGGGACTAGCGGGAGGGGGGAAGAGACCCAGTACTTC,CASNPGTSGRGEETQYF
TRBV7-2,NA,TRBJ2-3,NA,TGTGCCAGCAGCCTCGTGGGGCACACAGATACGCAGTATTTT,CASSLVGHTDTQYF
TRBV9,NA,TRBJ2-5,NA,TGTGCCAGCAGCGTAGAGGGAAGGAGGCTAGAGACCCAGTACTTC,CASSVEGRRLETQYF
TRBV21-1,NA,TRBJ2-1,NA,TGTGCCAGGCCGGCAGACAGGGAGAATGAGCAGTTCTTC,CARPADRENEQFF
TRBV30,NA,TRBJ2-5,NA,TGTGCCTGGAGACCGAGACAGCAAGAGACCCAGTACTTC,CAWRPRQQETQYF
TRBV18,NA,TRBJ2-1,NA,TGTGCCAGCTCCCCGTCTTGGACAGACAATGAGCAGTTCTTC,CASSPSWTDNEQFF
TRBV25-1,NA,TRBJ1-3,NA,TGTGCCAGCAGCCTTGGGAACACCATATATTTT,CASSLGNTIYF
TRBV7-9,NA,TRBJ2-7,NA,TGTGCCAGCAGCCCCGTCCCTCCCGGCCACCAAGGGCAGTACTTC,CASSPVPPGHQGQYF
TRBV11-1,TRBD2,TRBJ2-7,NA,TGTGCCAGCACCTCGAGGGGAAGCGGGAAGGAGCAGTACTTC,CASTSRGSGKEQYF
TRBV5-4,NA,TRBJ2-3,NA,TGTGCCAGCAGCTTCCCGGGACCGCCTAGCACAGATACGCAGTATTTT,CASSFPGPPSTDTQYF
TRBV19,TRBD2,TRBJ2-7,NA,TGTGCCAGTAGTATGACGGGAGGAATATACGAGCAGTACTTC,CASSMTGGIYEQYF
TRBV11-2,TRBD2,TRBJ2-7,NA,TGTGCCAGCAGCTCCGTTCGTCGGGGGGAAAAACTACACGAGCAGTACTTC,CASSSVRRGEKLHEQYF
TRBV7-9,NA,TRBJ1-1,NA,TGTGCCAGCACACGCGGGGGCACTGAAGCTTTCTTT,CASTRGGTEAFF
TRBV7-8,TRBD1,TRBJ2-7,NA,TGTGCCAGCAGCTCGGACAGGCCCACCTACGAGCAGTACTTC,CASSSDRPTYEQYF
TRBV19,NA,TRBJ1-5,NA,TGTGCCAGTAGTACGGTGGGGAATCAGCCCCAGCATTTT,CASSTVGNQPQHF
TRBV5-5,NA,TRBJ2-6,NA,TGTGCCAGCAGCCGACTCTACTCTGGGGCCAACGTCCTGACTTTC,CASSRLYSGANVLTF
TRBV3-1/TRBV3-2,NA,TRBJ1-2,NA,TGTGCCAGCAGCTATTATGCTGGCTACACCTTC,CASSYYAGYTF
TRBV10-3,TRBD2,TRBJ2-2,NA,TGTGCCATCAGTGAGCCCGGGACTACACCTAACACCGGGGAGCTGTTTTTT,CAISEPGTTPNTGELFF
TRBV27,NA,TRBJ2-6,NA,TGTGCCAGCAGTTTACGCCTTGGAGGCTCTGGGGCCAACGTCCTGACTTTC,CASSLRLGGSGANVLTF
TRBV9,NA,TRBJ2-3,NA,TGTGCCAGCAGCGTACGGACAGATACGCAGTATTTT,CASSVRTDTQYF
TRBV4-3,TRBD2,TRBJ2-2,NA,TGCGCCAGCAGCTCCCGGCGGGGGGACGCATACGGGGAGCTGTTTTTT,CASSSRRGDAYGELFF
TRBV6-4,TRBD2,TRBJ2-2,NA,TGTGCCAGCAGTGGGACTAGCGGGAACACCGGGGAGCTGTTTTTT,CASSGTSGNTGELFF
TRBV5-1,TRBD1,TRBJ2-2,few,TGCGCCAGCAGACTTGACAGGGGTTACACCGGGGAGCTGTTTTTT,CASRLDRGYTGELFF
TRBV27,TRBD1,TRBJ1-2,NA,TGTGCCAGCAGTCCATCCCAGGGGGAGACTAACTATGGCTACACCTTC,CASSPSQGETNYGYTF
TRBV6-6,TRBD1,TRBJ1-1,few,TGTGCCAGCAGTTACCCCATGACAGGGGCTGAAGCTTTCTTT,CASSYPMTGAEAFF
TRBV30,NA,TRBJ1-2,NA,TGTGCCTGGAATTATGGGATAAAGGACTATGGCTACACCTTC,CAWNYGIKDYGYTF
TRBV6-5,NA,TRBJ1-1,NA,TGTGCCAGCTGGGGGAACACTGAAGCTTTCTTT,CASWGNTEAFF